The 11 T cell receptor beta chains reported below all come from one sample, sequenced in a study of tumor and adjacent non-tumor tissue in lung cancer. No cell sorting was done before RNA was extracted from the tissue. TCRbeta libraries were built with three rounds of nested PCR, modified from ARM-PCR. TCRdb re-analysed the multiplex PCR reads in MiXCR, keeping a single row per CDR3 protein. Among roughly 66,000 distinct CDR3 sequences, approximately 73% were seen once, and the ten largest hold 28%. Sequenced input: lung tumor tissue. These TCRs come from a man in his 60s with non-small cell lung cancer.

This clonotype appeared a single time. At one end the junction does not follow the germline gene, possibly because of a read error. The CDR3, as DNA: TGTACCAGCAGCTTGGACCGCGGGGGCAATGAGCAATTCTTC. Its translation is CTSSLDRGGNEQFF. V gene TRBV5-4 combines with J gene TRBJ2-1; D might be TRBD2 (7 bases). There are 14 residues in the CDR3. Germline CDR1 and CDR2: SGHNT and YYREEE (reference sequence).

A note on this clonotype: Its ends do not fully match the called genes, so a read error is possible. V and J are TRBV6-6 and TRBJ2-7; D unresolved. The CDR3 has 14 residues. The germline V gene encodes CDR1 MNHNY and CDR2 SVGAGI (reference sequence). The CDR3 spells CASSSNPKGYEQYF. In DNA, the CDR3 is TGTGCCAGCAGTTCCAATCCGAAAGGTTACGAACAGTACTTC.

This clonotype was counted once. V is TRBV5-6 and J is TRBJ2-7, with a weak D call TRBD1 (5 bases). The V end was cut by 7 bases, the J end by 10 bases, with 27 bases between. Germline V CDR1 and CDR2: SGHDT, YYEEEE. The CDR3 is made up of 15 amino acids. The CDR3 reads CASGLTQGEGCDQYF. The CDR3 DNA sequence: TGTGCCAGCGGGCTGACCCAGGGCGAAGGCTGCGATCAGTACTTC.

Concerning this clonotype: One end of the junction fails to match germline, which may point to a read error. The gene calls are TRBV29-1 and TRBJ1-3; D call uncertain. The CDR3 extends over 12 amino acids. CDR1 SQVTM and CDR2 ANQGSEA come from the germline V gene. CDR3 loop: CGVASSGNTIYF. The CDR3 DNA reads TGTGGCGTTGCTAGCTCTGGAAACACCATATATTTT. The variable domain in full, with the rest retrieved from reference TRBV29-1 and TRBJ1-3, is SAVISQKPSRDICQRGTSLTIQCQVDSQVTMMFWYRQQPGQSLTLIATANQGSEATYESGFVIDKFPISRPNLTFSTLTVSNMSPEDSSIYLCGVASSGNTIYFGEGSWLTVV.

This sequence joins TRBV6-1 and TRBJ2-3; D remains unclear. Germline V gene data show CDR1 as MNHNS and CDR2 as SASEGT. The CDR3 is 15 residues long. The V end was cut by 4 bases, the J end by 0 bases, with 11 bases between. CDR3 sequence reads: CASSVTVGSTDTQYF. CDR3 nucleotides: TGTGCCAGCAGTGTAACCGTAGGAAGCACAGATACGCAGTATTTT.

At least ten counts were recorded for this clonotype. V gene TRBV5-4 combines with J gene TRBJ2-1; D gene uncertain. Looked up from germline, CDR1 is SGHNT and CDR2 is YYREEE (reference sequence). This CDR3 has 15 residues. Trimming took off 0 bases at V and 2 bases at J, with 9 bases between the two ends. The CDR3 bases are TGTGCCAGCAGCTTGGCCCGTGGGACCTACAATGAGCAGTTCTTC. Amino acids: CASSLARGTYNEQFF. Filled out from reference TRBV5-4 and TRBJ2-1, the complete variable domain reads ETGVTQSPTHLIKTRGQQVTLRCSSQSGHNTVSWYQQALGQGPQFIFQYYREEENGRGNFPPRFSGLQFPNYSSELNVNALELDDSALYLCASSLARGTYNEQFFGPGTRLTVL.

In the case of this clonotype: One junction end disagrees with the germline gene, perhaps due to a read error. CDR3 residues: CTALVGGALQEIQYF. The CDR3 nucleotides are TGCACTGCCTTAGTGGGCGGGGCACTACAAGAGATCCAGTACTTC. V is TRBV20-1 and J is TRBJ2-5; tentative D call: TRBD2 (6 bases). This CDR3 is 15 amino acids long. Germline assignment: CDR1 DFQATT and CDR2 SNEGSKA (reference sequence).

About this clonotype itself: Since no conserved phenylalanine or tryptophan closes the CDR3, a read error is the likely cause. The chain is built from TRBV11-1 and TRBJ2-7; the D gene could be TRBD1 or TRBD2 (5 bases each). Trimming pared 5 bases from V and 5 bases from J, leaving 13 bases between. The length of the CDR3 is 13 residues. Germline lookup yields CDR1 SGHAT and CDR2 FQDESV (reference sequence). CDR3 sequence (DNA): TGTGCCAGCAGCCCACAGGAGGCGGACGAGCAGTACTTG. It specifies CASSPQEADEQYL.

Comments on this clonotype: At one end, the junction sequence differs from germline, possibly due to a read error. V gene TRBV6-5 combines with J gene TRBJ1-5; D remains unclear. The CDR3 has 13 residues. CDR1 and CDR2 from the germline V gene are MNHEY and SVGAGI. CDR3 in amino acids: CASSYSENQPQHF. In DNA form, the CDR3 reads TGTGCTAGCAGTTACTCAGAGAATCAGCCCCAGCATTTT.

For this clonotype: The junction shows a germline mismatch at one end, possibly a read error. The genes are TRBV10-3 and TRBJ2-6, with TRBD2 matching over 15 bases. Looked up from germline, CDR1 is ENHRY and CDR2 is SYGVKD. This CDR3 is built from 20 residues. CDR3 sequence (DNA): TGTACCATCAGTAAAGATGGGACTAGCGGGAGGAACTCTGGGGCCAACGTCCTGACTTTC. Translating it yields CTISKDGTSGRNSGANVLTF.

The rearrangement links TRBV2 to TRBJ1-5, with 8 bases lining up with TRBD1. After removal of 8 bases from V and 0 bases from J, the junction contained 6 bases not matched to a gene. CDR1 is SNHLY and CDR2 is FYNNEI in the germline V gene. CDR3 length: 15 residues. This chain's CDR3 is CASGPGGNSNQPQHF. The CDR3 DNA is TGTGCCAGCGGCCCAGGGGGCAATAGCAATCAGCCCCAGCATTTT. Full variable domain (rest looked up from reference TRBV2 and TRBJ1-5): EPEVTQTPSHQVTQMGQEVILRCVPISNHLYFYWYRQILGQKVEFLVSFYNNEISEKSEIFDDQFSVERPDGSNFTLKIRSTKLEDSAMYFCASGPGGNSNQPQHFGDGTRLSIL.